This record covers a single T cell receptor (beta chain). The data are from a study of cytomegalovirus exposure and HLA in healthy donors. V was cut by 4 bases and J by 5 bases, with 12 bases left in between. The CDR3 length is 12 residues. CDR1 is SQVTM, CDR2 ANQGSEA, per germline. This PCR relied on a set of 60 Vbeta primers and 13 Jbeta primers. Source study methods: Counted up in a later analysis, unique TCR beta chains came to around 80 million, with about 10 million shared. Some clones are missing from TCRdb's copy, which holds only in-frame ones; the method was immunoSEQ multiplex PCR. V and J calls and clone size are given by that table; D and trimming were obtained from the DNA. The repertoire holds 45,000 to 60,000 clones, with more than 65% as singletons.

This TCR was sampled from a woman aged 45-65 years in good health and CMV-seronegative. The rearrangement joins TRBV29-1 to TRBJ2-7; TRBD2 is a possible D gene (5 bases). The sequenced sample consisted of PBMCs. CDR3: CSVVRAGDEQYF. In nucleotides, the CDR3 is TGCAGCGTTGTGCGGGCAGGTGACGAGCAGTACTTC.